This passage covers 8 T cell receptor beta chains from one sample sequenced in a study of vaccination and CD4 T cells after COVID-19. The Oncomine TCR Beta short-read assay was applied to DNA of cultured CD4+ T cells. One entry per CDR3 protein, called by TCRdb with MiXCR from the PCR reads. The profile shows roughly 20,000 distinct CDR3 sequences, around 37% of them singletons. Regarding time point: late sampling 161 to 241 days after vaccination in three convalescent patients. Treatment reported: roughly 11-day PBMC culture with coronavirus spike peptide pools or control peptides (ViraFEST assay). Their recognized antigens are unknown. This specimen consisted of CD4+ T cells from blood, cultured in vitro, obtained about 7 months after SARS-CoV-2 vaccination. The receptors shown here come from a human donor who had recovered from COVID-19.

The chain carries TRBV4-1 and TRBJ1-5; 7 nucleotides match TRBD1. Germline V gives CDR1 MGHRA, CDR2 YSYEKL. Germline trimming cut 4 bases from V and 6 bases from J; bases unmatched to any gene: 15. This CDR3 is 17 amino acids long. In DNA, the CDR3 is TGCGCCAGCAGCCTCCTCATCGACCGACAGGGCAGTCAGCCCCAGCATTTT. This gives the protein CASSLLIDRQGSQPQHF.

The chain carries TRBV19 and TRBJ2-1; 9 nucleotides match TRBD2. The CDR3 contains 17 residues. V gave up 1 base and J gave up 0 bases; unmatched junction bases: 4. The germline CDR1 and CDR2 sequences are LNHDA and SQIVND (reference sequence). The CDR3 spells CASSIGSGGSSYNEQFF. The CDR3 nucleotides are TGTGCCAGTAGTATAGGTAGCGGGGGAAGCTCCTACAATGAGCAGTTCTTC. The full variable domain, rest sourced from reference TRBV19 and TRBJ2-1, is DGGITQSPKYLFRKEGQNVTLSCEQNLNHDAMYWYRQDPGQGLRLIYYSQIVNDFQKGDIAEGYSVSREKKESFPLTVTSAQKNPTAFYLCASSIGSGGSSYNEQFFGPGTRLTVL.

This clonotype has a handful of counts. The J gene is TRBJ1-2, the V gene TRBV7-9, with D unclear. The CDR3 length is 12 residues. Germline CDR1 reads SEHNR; CDR2 reads FQNEAQ (reference sequence). The germline V and J ends were trimmed by 2 bases and 2 bases, with 3 bases remaining between them. CDR3 amino acids: CASSLQNYGYTF. DNA of the CDR3: TGTGCCAGCAGCTTACAGAACTATGGCTACACCTTC.

The chain links TRBV6-2 or TRBV6-3 to TRBJ2-3; TRBD2 might be the D (5 bases). Germline CDR1 reads MNHEY; CDR2 reads SVGEGT. The CDR3 contains 14 residues. The V and J ends lost 2 bases and 2 bases respectively, with 8 bases between them. CDR3: CASSYETTTDTQYF. The CDR3 DNA is TGTGCCAGCAGTTACGAGACTACCACAGATACGCAGTATTTT.

The J gene is TRBJ2-3, the V gene TRBV7-2, with a tentative D call TRBD1 (6 bases). In germline, CDR1 is SGHTA, CDR2 FQGNSA. The CDR3 sequence is 14 residues long. With 4 bases removed from V and 2 bases from J, the gap between germline ends came to 10 bases. The CDR3 is CASSSDRNTDTQYF. The CDR3 DNA reads as TGTGCCAGCAGCTCGGACAGAAACACAGATACGCAGTATTTT.

This sequence joins TRBV10-1 and TRBJ2-2; D may match TRBD1 or TRBD2 (5 bases each). The CDR3 totals 13 residues. CDR1 and CDR2 from the germline V gene are WNHNN and SYGVQD (reference sequence). V was pared by 7 bases and J by 7 bases, with 13 bases between. The chain's CDR3 is CASTGTPSGELFF. CDR3 in DNA: TGCGCCAGCACTGGGACCCCCAGCGGGGAGCTGTTTTTT.

The CDR3 coding sequence is TGTGCCAGCAGCCTACAGGGGGCTGGAAACATTCAGTACTTC. Its protein product is CASSLQGAGNIQYF. This rearrangement joins TRBV27 to TRBJ2-4, with 9 nucleotides matching TRBD1. Trimming took 6 bases from V and 6 from J; bases not matched to a gene: 6. Germline V gene data show CDR1 as MNHEY and CDR2 as SMNVEV (reference sequence). There are 14 residues in the CDR3.

This clonotype has a handful of counts. The V call is TRBV7-8, the J call TRBJ2-1; D is uncertain. V was clipped by 3 bases and J by 0 bases, with 12 bases between them. Germline V CDR1 and CDR2: SGHVS, FQNEAQ. The CDR3 sequence is 16 residues long. This CDR3 is CASSFLRTSSYNEQFF. The CDR3 DNA is TGTGCCAGCAGCTTCCTCCGGACGAGCTCCTACAATGAGCAGTTCTTC.